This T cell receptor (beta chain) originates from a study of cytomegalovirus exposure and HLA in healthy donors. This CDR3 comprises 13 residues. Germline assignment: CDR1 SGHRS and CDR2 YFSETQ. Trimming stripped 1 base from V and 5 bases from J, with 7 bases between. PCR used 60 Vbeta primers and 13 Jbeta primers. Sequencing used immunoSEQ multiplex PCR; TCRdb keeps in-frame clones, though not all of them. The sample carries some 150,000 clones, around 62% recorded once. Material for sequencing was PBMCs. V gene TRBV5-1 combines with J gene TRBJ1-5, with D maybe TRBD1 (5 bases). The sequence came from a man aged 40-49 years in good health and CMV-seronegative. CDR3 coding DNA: TGCGCCAGCAGCTTGTCGACAGATCAGCCCCAGCATTTT. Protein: CASSLSTDQPQHF.